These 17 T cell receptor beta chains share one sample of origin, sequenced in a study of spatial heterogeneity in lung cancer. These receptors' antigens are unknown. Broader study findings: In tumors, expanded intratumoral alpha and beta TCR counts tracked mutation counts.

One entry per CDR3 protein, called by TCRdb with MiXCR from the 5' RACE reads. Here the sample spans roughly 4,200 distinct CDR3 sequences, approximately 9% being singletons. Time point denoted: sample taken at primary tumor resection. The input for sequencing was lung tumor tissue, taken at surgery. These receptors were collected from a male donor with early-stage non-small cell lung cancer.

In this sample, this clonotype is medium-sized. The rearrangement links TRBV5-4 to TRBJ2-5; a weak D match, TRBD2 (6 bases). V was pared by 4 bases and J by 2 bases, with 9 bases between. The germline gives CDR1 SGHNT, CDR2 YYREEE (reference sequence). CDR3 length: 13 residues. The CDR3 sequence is CASSPAGQETQYF. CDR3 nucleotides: TGTGCCAGCAGCCCGGCGGGGCAAGAGACCCAGTACTTC. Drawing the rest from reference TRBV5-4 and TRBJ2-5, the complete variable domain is ETGVTQSPTHLIKTRGQQVTLRCSSQSGHNTVSWYQQALGQGPQFIFQYYREEENGRGNFPPRFSGLQFPNYSSELNVNALELDDSALYLCASSPAGQETQYFGPGTRLLVL.

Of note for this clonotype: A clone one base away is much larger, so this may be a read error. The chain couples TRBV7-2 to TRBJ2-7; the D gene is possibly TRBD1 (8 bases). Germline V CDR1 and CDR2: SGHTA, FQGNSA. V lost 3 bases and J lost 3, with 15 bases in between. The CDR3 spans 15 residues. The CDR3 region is CASSFGGTGRYEQYF. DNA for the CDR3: TGTGCCAGCAGCTTCGGGGGGACAGGACGCTACGAGCAGTACTTC.

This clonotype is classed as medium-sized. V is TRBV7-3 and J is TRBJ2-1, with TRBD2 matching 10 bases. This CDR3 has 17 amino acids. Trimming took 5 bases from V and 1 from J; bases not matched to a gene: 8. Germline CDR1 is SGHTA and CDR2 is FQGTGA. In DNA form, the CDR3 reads TGTGCCAGCAGCCGAAGCGGGGGGGCCGGTTCCTACAATGAGCAGTTCTTC. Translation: CASSRSGGAGSYNEQFF.

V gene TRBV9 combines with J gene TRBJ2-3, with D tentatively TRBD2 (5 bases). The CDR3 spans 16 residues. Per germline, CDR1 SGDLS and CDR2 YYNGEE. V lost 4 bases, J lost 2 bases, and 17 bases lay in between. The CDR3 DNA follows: TGTGCCAGCAGCCCATTAGGTACGGGGAACACAGATACGCAGTATTTT. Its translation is CASSPLGTGNTDTQYF.

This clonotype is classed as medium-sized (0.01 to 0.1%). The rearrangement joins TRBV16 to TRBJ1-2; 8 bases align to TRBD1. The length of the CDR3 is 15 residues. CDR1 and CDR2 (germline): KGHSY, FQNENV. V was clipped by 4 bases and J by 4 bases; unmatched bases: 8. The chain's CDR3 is CASSPIQGGIYGYTF. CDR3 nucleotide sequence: TGTGCCAGCAGCCCCATACAGGGGGGAATCTATGGCTACACCTTC.

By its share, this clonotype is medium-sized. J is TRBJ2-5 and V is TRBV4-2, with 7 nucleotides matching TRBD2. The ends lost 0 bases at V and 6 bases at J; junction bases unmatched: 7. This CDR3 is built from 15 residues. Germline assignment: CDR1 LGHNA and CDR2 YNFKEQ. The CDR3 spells CASSQEGASGQTQYF. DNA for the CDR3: TGTGCCAGCAGCCAAGAAGGGGCTAGCGGTCAGACCCAGTACTTC.

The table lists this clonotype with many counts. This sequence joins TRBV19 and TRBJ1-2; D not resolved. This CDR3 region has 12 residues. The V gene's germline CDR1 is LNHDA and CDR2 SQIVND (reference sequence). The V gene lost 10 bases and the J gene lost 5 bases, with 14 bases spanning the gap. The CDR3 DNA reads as TGTGCCACCTACGTCTTCTCTTATGGCTACACCTTC. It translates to CATYVFSYGYTF.

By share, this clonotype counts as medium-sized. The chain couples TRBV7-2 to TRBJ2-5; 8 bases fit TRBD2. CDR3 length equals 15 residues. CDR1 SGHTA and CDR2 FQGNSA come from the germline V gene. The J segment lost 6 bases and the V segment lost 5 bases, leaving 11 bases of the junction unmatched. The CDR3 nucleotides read TGTGCCAGCAGCCGAGAACGGGAGGGGCTAAAGACCCAGTACTTC. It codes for CASSREREGLKTQYF.

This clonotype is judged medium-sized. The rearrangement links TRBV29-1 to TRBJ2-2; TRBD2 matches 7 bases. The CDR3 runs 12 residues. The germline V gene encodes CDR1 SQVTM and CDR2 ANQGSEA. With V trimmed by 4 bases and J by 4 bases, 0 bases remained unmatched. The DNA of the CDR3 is TGCAGCGTTGGGACTAGCACCGGGGAGCTGTTTTTT. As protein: CSVGTSTGELFF.

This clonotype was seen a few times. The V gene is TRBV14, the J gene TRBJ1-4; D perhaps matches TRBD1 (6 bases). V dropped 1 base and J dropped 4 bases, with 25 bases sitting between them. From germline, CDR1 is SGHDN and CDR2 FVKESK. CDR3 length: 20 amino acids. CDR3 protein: CASSQGQRMRGGRHNEKLFF. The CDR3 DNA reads TGTGCCAGCAGCCAAGGACAACGGATGAGAGGGGGTCGGCATAATGAAAAACTGTTTTTT. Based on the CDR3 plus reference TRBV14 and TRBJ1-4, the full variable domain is EAGVTQFPSHSVIEKGQTVTLRCDPISGHDNLYWYRRVMGKEIKFLLHFVKESKQDESGMPNNRFLAERTGGTYSTLKVQPAELEDSGVYFCASSQGQRMRGGRHNEKLFFGSGTQLSVL.

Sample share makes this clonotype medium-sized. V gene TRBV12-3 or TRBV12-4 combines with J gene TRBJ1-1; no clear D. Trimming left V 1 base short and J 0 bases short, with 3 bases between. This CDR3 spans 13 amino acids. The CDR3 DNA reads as TGTGCCAGCAGTTTAGGGCTGAACACTGAAGCTTTCTTT. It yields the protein CASSLGLNTEAFF.

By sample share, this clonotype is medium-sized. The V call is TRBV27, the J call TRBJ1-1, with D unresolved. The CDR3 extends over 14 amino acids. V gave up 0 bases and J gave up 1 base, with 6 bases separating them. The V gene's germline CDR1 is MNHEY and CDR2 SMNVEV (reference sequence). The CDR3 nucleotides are TGTGCCAGCAGTTTATCGTGGGGGAACACTGAAGCTTTCTTT. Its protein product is CASSLSWGNTEAFF.

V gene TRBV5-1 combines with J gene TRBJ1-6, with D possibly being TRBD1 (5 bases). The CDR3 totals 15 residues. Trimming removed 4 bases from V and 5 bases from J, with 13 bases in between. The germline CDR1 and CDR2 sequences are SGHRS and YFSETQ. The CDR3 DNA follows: TGCGCCAGCAGCGGGACGGCCACCGATAATTCACCCCTCCACTTT. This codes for CASSGTATDNSPLHF.

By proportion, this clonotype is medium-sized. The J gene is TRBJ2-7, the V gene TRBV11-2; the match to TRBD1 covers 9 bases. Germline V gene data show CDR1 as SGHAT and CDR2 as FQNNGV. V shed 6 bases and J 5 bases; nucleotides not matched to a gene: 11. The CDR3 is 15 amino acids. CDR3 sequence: CASSSRTGVSHEQYF. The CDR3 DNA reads TGTGCCAGCAGTTCCCGGACAGGGGTTTCCCACGAGCAGTACTTC.

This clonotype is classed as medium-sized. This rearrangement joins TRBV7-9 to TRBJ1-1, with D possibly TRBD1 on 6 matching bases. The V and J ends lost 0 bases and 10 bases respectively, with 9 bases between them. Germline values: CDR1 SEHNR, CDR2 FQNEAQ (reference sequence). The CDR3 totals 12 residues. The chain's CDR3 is CASSLAGGGAFF. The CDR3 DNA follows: TGTGCCAGCAGCTTAGCGGGAGGGGGAGCTTTCTTT.

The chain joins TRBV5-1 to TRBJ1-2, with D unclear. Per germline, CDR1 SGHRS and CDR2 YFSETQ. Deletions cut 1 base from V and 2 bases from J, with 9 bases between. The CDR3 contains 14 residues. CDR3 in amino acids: CASSLSPANYGYTF. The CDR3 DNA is TGCGCCAGCAGCTTGAGTCCAGCGAACTATGGCTACACCTTC.

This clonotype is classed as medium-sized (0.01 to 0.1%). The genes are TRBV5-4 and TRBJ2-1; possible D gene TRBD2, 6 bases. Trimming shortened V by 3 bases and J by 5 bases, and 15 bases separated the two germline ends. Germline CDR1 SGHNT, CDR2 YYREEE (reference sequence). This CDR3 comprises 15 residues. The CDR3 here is CASSWDSLGNNEQFF. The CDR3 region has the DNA TGTGCCAGCAGCTGGGACTCGTTGGGGAACAATGAGCAGTTCTTC.